Listed below are T cell receptor beta chains from one sample, sequenced in a study of blood T cell repertoires in COVID-19. Using immunoSEQ multiplex PCR, the repertoire was profiled, and TCRdb retains in-frame clones only, with some absent. Here the sample spans approximately 250,000 clones, 75% to 90% being singletons. Sequenced sample: peripheral blood. The receptor set was obtained from a man in his fifties or sixties who had recovered from COVID-19. Both conserved end residues are part of each CDR3. The D gene is left open where the match is weak. Size tells how often a clone was seen (once, few, many) or the class of an expanded clone, and some rows leave it out.

clone_size	j_call	v_call	d_call	cdr3_length	cdr3_nt	cdr3_aa
-	TRBJ2-1	TRBV7-2	-	15	TGTGCCAGCAGCTTAGGAGTGCTACCCGGCAATGAGCAGTTCTTC	CASSLGVLPGNEQFF
-	TRBJ1-4	TRBV19	-	16	TGTGCCAGTAGTATAGGCCCGACAGAAGGCGGTGAAAAACTGTTTTTT	CASSIGPTEGGEKLFF
-	TRBJ1-1	TRBV5-6	TRBD1	15	TGTGCCAGCACCGTCCCGGGACAGGGGAGGGTTTCAGCTTTCTTT	CASTVPGQGRVSAFF
-	TRBJ2-7	TRBV12-3/TRBV12-4	-	11	TGTGCCAGCAGTGTCACCTACGAGCAGTACTTC	CASSVTYEQYF
-	TRBJ1-2	TRBV19	TRBD1	14	TGTGCCAGTACGAACAGGGGTACGTCGGATGGCTACACCTTC	CASTNRGTSDGYTF
-	TRBJ1-1	TRBV5-6	-	16	TGTGCCAGCAGCCGTCCAGCAGGGGCGATGAACACTGAAGCTTTCTTT	CASSRPAGAMNTEAFF
few	TRBJ1-2	TRBV6-5	-	12	TGTGCCAGCAGCCAGGGGTTGGGGGGCTACACCTTC	CASSQGLGGYTF
-	TRBJ2-2	TRBV12-3/TRBV12-4	-	13	TGTGCCAGCAGCCAAGGGGGCACCGGGGAGCTGTTTTTT	CASSQGGTGELFF
few	TRBJ2-7	TRBV7-6	-	13	TGTGCCAGCAGCTTACAACAGGACTACGAGCAGTACTTC	CASSLQQDYEQYF
-	TRBJ2-3	TRBV5-1	-	15	TGCGCCAGCAGCTTGGCGACAACTAGCACAGATACGCAGTATTTT	CASSLATTSTDTQYF
-	TRBJ1-2	TRBV14	-	15	TGTGCCAGCAGCCGAGACGGGACAACTAACTATGGCTACACCTTC	CASSRDGTTNYGYTF
-	TRBJ1-4	TRBV3-1/TRBV3-2	-	15	TGTGCCAGCAGCCTAAGGCAGGGGCCCCGGGAAAAACTGTTTTTT	CASSLRQGPREKLFF
-	TRBJ2-2	TRBV18	-	15	TGTGCCAGCTCACGCACTGAGGGCGGGACCGGGGAGCTGTTTTTT	CASSRTEGGTGELFF
-	TRBJ2-1	TRBV19	TRBD2	15	TGTGCCAGTAGTATAGGACTAGCGGGAGAGTATGAGCAGTTCTTC	CASSIGLAGEYEQFF
-	TRBJ1-1	TRBV29-1	-	11	TGCAGCGTTCAGGGGAGCACTGAAGCTTTCTTT	CSVQGSTEAFF
few	TRBJ1-5	TRBV19	-	15	TGTGCCAGTAGACCGGACTTTTTGGGGGGTCAGCCCCAGCATTTT	CASRPDFLGGQPQHF
-	TRBJ2-6	TRBV19	-	14	TGTGCCAGTAAAAGAGGGTCTGGGGCCAACGTCCTGACTTTC	CASKRGSGANVLTF
-	TRBJ1-6	TRBV5-1	TRBD1	15	TGCGCCAGCAGCTTGACGACAGGGAGCAATTCACCCCTCCACTTT	CASSLTTGSNSPLHF
-	TRBJ2-3	TRBV1	-	16	TGCACCAGCAGCCAAGATAGGCGGGGGAGCACAGATACGCAGTATTTT	CTSSQDRRGSTDTQYF
few	TRBJ2-7	TRBV5-4	TRBD1	15	TGTGCCAGCAGCTCGCCGGGACAGGTAACCTACGAGCAGTACTTC	CASSSPGQVTYEQYF
-	TRBJ1-1	TRBV14	TRBD1	16	TGTGCCAGCAGCCAATGGCAGGGGGTGAAGAACACTGAAGCTTTCTTT	CASSQWQGVKNTEAFF
-	TRBJ2-7	TRBV7-6	-	20	TGTGCCAGCAGCCCGGCTGGAGGGGGCGTTGACAACTTTTTGGACTACGAGCAGTACTTC	CASSPAGGGVDNFLDYEQYF
few	TRBJ1-3	TRBV5-1	-	14	TGCGCCAGCAGCTTGGGGACAACCGGAAACACCATATATTTT	CASSLGTTGNTIYF
once	TRBJ2-3	TRBV5-4	TRBD1	16	TGTGCCAGCAGCGGACCCGGGACAGGGTTCTCAGATACGCAGTATTTT	CASSGPGTGFSDTQYF
few	TRBJ2-2	TRBV2	-	13	TGTGCCAGCGGCCCCAGGGGCACCGGGGAGCTGTTTTTT	CASGPRGTGELFF
-	TRBJ2-3	TRBV5-6	TRBD1	14	TGTGCCAGCAGCACCAGGGGGCCGGCAGATACGCAGTATTTT	CASSTRGPADTQYF
once	TRBJ2-1	TRBV7-2	-	17	TGTGCCAGCAGCTTAGAGGGCACAGGGCGCTCCTACAATGAGCAGTTCTTC	CASSLEGTGRSYNEQFF
-	TRBJ2-2	TRBV5-1	TRBD2	15	TGCGCCAGCAGCCCCGAGCAGCGGGGGTTCGGGGAGCTGTTTTTT	CASSPEQRGFGELFF
once	TRBJ2-2	TRBV27	-	15	TGTGCCAGCAGTTTGGAGTGGGCGGGCACCGGGGAGCTGTTTTTT	CASSLEWAGTGELFF
-	TRBJ2-7	TRBV24-1	-	15	TGTGCCACCAGTGAGCTGGTACAGGGCGCCTACGAGCAGTACTTC	CATSELVQGAYEQYF
-	TRBJ1-1	TRBV2	TRBD1	13	TGTGCCAGGGCAATGGGGACAGACACTGAAGCTTTCTTT	CARAMGTDTEAFF
-	TRBJ2-3	TRBV30	-	14	TGTGCCTGGAGTGTATTTCTTAGCACAGATACGCAGTATTTT	CAWSVFLSTDTQYF